These T cell receptor beta chains were read from a single sample in a study of cytomegalovirus exposure and HLA in healthy donors. Profiled with immunoSEQ multiplex PCR; TCRdb holds only in-frame clones, not every one. The sample yields roughly 120,000 clones, more than 60% seen once. The sequencing sample was made of PBMCs. All receptors come from a middle-aged woman in good health and CMV-seronegative. Each CDR3 is given with its conserved first and last residue. D genes are given only for firm matches. Size values are once, few and many counts, or a class for expanded clones, and some rows have none.

size: .
V: TRBV18
D: TRBD1
J: TRBJ1-2
CDR3: CASSGTVNYGYTF
DNA: TGTGCCAGCTCAGGGACAGTTAACTATGGCTACACCTTC

size: .
V: TRBV9
D: TRBD2
J: TRBJ2-3
CDR3: CASKAGGSTDTQYF
DNA: TGTGCCAGCAAGGCGGGGGGGAGCACAGATACGCAGTATTTT

size: .
V: TRBV29-1
D: .
J: TRBJ1-4
CDR3: CSVDGGGELFF
DNA: TGCAGCGTTGACGGAGGGGGGGAACTGTTTTTT

size: few
V: TRBV11-2
D: TRBD2
J: TRBJ2-7
CDR3: CASSQLSGWGEQYF
DNA: TGTGCCAGCAGCCAACTTAGCGGGTGGGGCGAGCAGTACTTC

size: few
V: TRBV11-2
D: .
J: TRBJ2-7
CDR3: CASSGAYEQYF
DNA: TGTGCCAGCAGCGGAGCCTACGAGCAGTACTTC

size: .
V: TRBV4-3
D: .
J: TRBJ2-1
CDR3: CASSQDLAFPEQFF
DNA: TGCGCCAGCAGCCAAGATTTAGCTTTCCCTGAGCAGTTCTTC

size: few
V: TRBV7-9
D: .
J: TRBJ2-1
CDR3: CASSLVGAGALIEQFF
DNA: TGTGCCAGCAGCTTAGTTGGGGCAGGGGCCCTCATTGAGCAGTTCTTC

size: .
V: TRBV19
D: .
J: TRBJ2-7
CDR3: CASSIVASSGSGYEQYF
DNA: TGTGCCAGTAGTATAGTGGCCAGCTCGGGATCAGGCTACGAGCAGTACTTC

size: .
V: TRBV18
D: TRBD2
J: TRBJ2-5
CDR3: CASSQGLAGETQYF
DNA: TGTGCCAGCTCACAGGGACTAGCAGGGGAGACCCAGTACTTC

size: .
V: TRBV25-1
D: TRBD1
J: TRBJ2-1
CDR3: CASIRTGDYNEQFF
DNA: TGTGCCAGCATAAGGACAGGGGACTACAATGAGCAGTTCTTC

size: .
V: TRBV7-9
D: .
J: TRBJ2-3
CDR3: CASSLVGGARQAPTDTQYF
DNA: TGTGCCAGCAGCTTAGTTGGTGGGGCTCGGCAGGCCCCCACAGATACGCAGTATTTT

size: .
V: TRBV28
D: TRBD2
J: TRBJ2-7
CDR3: CASSLAGPAGEQYF
DNA: TGTGCCAGCAGTCTAGCGGGCCCGGCAGGCGAGCAGTACTTC

size: once
V: TRBV11-2
D: TRBD1
J: TRBJ2-1
CDR3: CASSPRTGGVTDEQFF
DNA: TGTGCCAGCAGCCCAAGAACAGGGGGCGTAACAGATGAGCAGTTCTTC

size: few
V: TRBV5-8
D: TRBD1
J: TRBJ1-1
CDR3: CASSLGTGLEAFF
DNA: TGTGCCAGCAGCTTAGGGACAGGGCTTGAAGCTTTCTTT

size: once
V: TRBV18
D: .
J: TRBJ1-4
CDR3: CASSPRPGVATNEKLFF
DNA: TGTGCCAGCTCACCACGACCAGGGGTTGCAACTAATGAAAAACTGTTTTTT

size: few
V: TRBV29-1
D: .
J: TRBJ2-4
CDR3: CSVVQIAKNIQYF
DNA: TGCAGCGTTGTACAGATAGCCAAAAACATTCAGTACTTC

size: .
V: TRBV5-6
D: .
J: TRBJ2-5
CDR3: CASIPSGGLETQYF
DNA: TGTGCCAGCATCCCCTCGGGGGGCTTGGAGACCCAGTACTTC

size: .
V: TRBV7-2
D: .
J: TRBJ2-1
CDR3: CASNAFRGANEQFF
DNA: TGTGCCAGCAACGCGTTCCGGGGGGCGAATGAGCAGTTCTTC

size: .
V: TRBV7-2
D: TRBD1
J: TRBJ2-7
CDR3: CASSRDRFSEQYF
DNA: TGTGCCAGCAGCCGGGACAGGTTTTCCGAGCAGTACTTC

size: few
V: TRBV14
D: .
J: TRBJ2-3
CDR3: CASSRTPGSLDTQYF
DNA: TGTGCCAGCAGCCGAACCCCGGGGTCCTTGGATACGCAGTATTTT

size: .
V: TRBV5-1
D: TRBD1
J: TRBJ1-6
CDR3: CASSPEGQGHNSPLHF
DNA: TGCGCCAGCAGCCCCGAGGGACAGGGTCATAATTCACCCCTCCACTTT

size: .
V: TRBV21-1
D: .
J: TRBJ2-7
CDR3: CASSKVSGGTYEQYF
DNA: TGTGCCAGCAGCAAAGTTAGCGGGGGGACCTACGAGCAGTACTTC

size: few
V: TRBV10-3
D: TRBD1
J: TRBJ1-1
CDR3: CAISEGRAGGHTEAFF
DNA: TGTGCCATCAGTGAAGGGAGGGCAGGGGGCCACACTGAAGCTTTCTTT

size: .
V: TRBV25-1
D: .
J: TRBJ1-5
CDR3: CASSDRDFWNQPQHF
DNA: TGTGCCAGCAGTGACAGGGATTTTTGGAATCAGCCCCAGCATTTT

size: .
V: TRBV4-2
D: TRBD1
J: TRBJ2-1
CDR3: CASSHPGQDNNEQFF
DNA: TGTGCCAGCAGCCACCCGGGACAGGATAACAATGAGCAGTTCTTC

size: .
V: TRBV4-1
D: .
J: TRBJ1-1
CDR3: CASSQGGVDTEAFF
DNA: TGCGCCAGCAGCCAAGGAGGAGTGGACACTGAAGCTTTCTTT

size: .
V: TRBV28
D: TRBD1
J: TRBJ1-1
CDR3: CASRSTKGAEIEAFF
DNA: TGTGCCAGCAGATCAACGAAGGGGGCGGAAATAGAAGCTTTCTTT

size: .
V: TRBV11-2
D: .
J: TRBJ2-2
CDR3: CASSLVRTDTGELFF
DNA: TGTGCCAGCAGCTTAGTCAGGACAGACACCGGGGAGCTGTTTTTT

size: few
V: TRBV7-9
D: TRBD1
J: TRBJ2-7
CDR3: CASTNFGQGSYEQYF
DNA: TGTGCCAGCACCAATTTCGGACAGGGCTCCTACGAGCAGTACTTC

size: once
V: TRBV7-2
D: .
J: TRBJ2-3
CDR3: CASSLAGGAPSTDTQYF
DNA: TGTGCCAGCAGCTTAGCGGGCGGGGCTCCTAGCACAGATACGCAGTATTTT

size: .
V: TRBV18
D: TRBD1
J: TRBJ2-2
CDR3: CASSPRTGVDTGELFF
DNA: TGTGCCAGCTCACCGAGGACAGGGGTAGACACCGGGGAGCTGTTTTTT

size: .
V: TRBV20-1
D: .
J: TRBJ1-2
CDR3: CSAPGPYGYTF
DNA: TGCAGTGCTCCAGGGCCCTATGGCTACACCTTC

size: .
V: TRBV6-5
D: TRBD1
J: TRBJ2-7
CDR3: CASSYAGQGQVEQYF
DNA: TGTGCCAGCAGTTATGCAGGACAGGGGCAGGTCGAGCAGTACTTC

size: .
V: TRBV7-2
D: TRBD1
J: TRBJ1-6
CDR3: CASSFQGTGGVSDNSPLHF
DNA: TGTGCCAGCAGCTTTCAAGGGACAGGGGGCGTCTCGGACAATTCACCCCTCCACTTT

size: .
V: TRBV23-1
D: TRBD2
J: TRBJ2-3
CDR3: CASSQSPAGGTDTQYF
DNA: TGCGCCAGCAGTCAATCTCCGGCGGGGGGCACAGATACGCAGTATTTT

size: .
V: TRBV18
D: TRBD1
J: TRBJ1-6
CDR3: CASSETGERSPLHF
DNA: TGTGCCAGCTCGGAGACAGGGGAAAGGTCACCCCTCCACTTT

size: .
V: TRBV6-5
D: TRBD1
J: TRBJ2-7
CDR3: CASSQAPGGPYEQYF
DNA: TGTGCCAGCAGTCAGGCCCCAGGGGGCCCCTACGAGCAGTACTTC

size: few
V: TRBV29-1
D: .
J: TRBJ2-5
CDR3: CSVDSGQRPGTQYF
DNA: TGCAGCGTTGACTCCGGACAGAGGCCGGGGACCCAGTACTTC

size: once
V: TRBV27
D: TRBD2
J: TRBJ2-3
CDR3: CASSYGTNTDTQYF
DNA: TGTGCCAGCAGTTACGGGACTAACACAGATACGCAGTATTTT

size: .
V: TRBV7-9
D: .
J: TRBJ1-1
CDR3: CSSSWRGNTEAFF
DNA: TGTTCCAGCAGCTGGCGCGGCAACACTGAAGCTTTCTTT

size: few
V: TRBV4-2
D: .
J: TRBJ2-3
CDR3: CASSQDRSLGTDTQYF
DNA: TGTGCCAGCAGCCAAGATCGTAGCCTTGGAACAGATACGCAGTATTTT

size: .
V: TRBV7-9
D: TRBD2
J: TRBJ2-1
CDR3: CASSFPFLGGLTYDEQFF
DNA: TGTGCCAGCAGCTTCCCATTCCTGGGGGGACTAACGTACGATGAGCAGTTCTTC

size: .
V: TRBV7-2
D: .
J: TRBJ2-7
CDR3: CASRLEDWSYEQYF
DNA: TGTGCCAGCAGGCTAGAGGACTGGTCCTACGAGCAGTACTTC

size: .
V: TRBV7-6
D: .
J: TRBJ1-5
CDR3: CASSLDRRIGNQPQHF
DNA: TGTGCCAGCAGCTTAGATCGGAGGATAGGTAATCAGCCCCAGCATTTT

size: few
V: TRBV6-6
D: TRBD2
J: TRBJ2-2
CDR3: CASSWTSFGTGELFF
DNA: TGTGCCAGCAGTTGGACTAGTTTCGGAACCGGGGAGCTGTTTTTT

size: .
V: TRBV5-1
D: .
J: TRBJ1-2
CDR3: CASSLDSGYTF
DNA: TGCGCCAGCAGCTTGGATAGTGGCTACACCTTC

size: .
V: TRBV5-5
D: .
J: TRBJ2-5
CDR3: CASSPVGQETQYF
DNA: TGTGCCAGCAGCCCGGTCGGCCAAGAGACCCAGTACTTC

size: .
V: TRBV10-3
D: TRBD1
J: TRBJ1-2
CDR3: CAISETGEYGYTF
DNA: TGTGCCATCAGTGAGACAGGGGAGTATGGCTACACCTTC